These 28 T cell receptor beta chains originate from one sample sequenced in a study of T cell changes during pregnancy in multiple sclerosis. Assay used: immunoSEQ multiplex PCR; TCRdb lists only in-frame clones, some missing. The data hold about 20,000 clones, with approximately 91% observed a single time. The material sequenced was CD4+ T cells from peripheral blood mononuclear cells, taken after pregnancy. The receptors were sampled from a female donor in good health, enrolled as a control in a pregnancy study.

This chain connects TRBV4-2 to TRBJ1-2, with 9 nucleotides matching TRBD1. The CDR3 is 16 amino acids. The V and J ends lost 0 bases and 0 bases, in that order; junction bases with no gene match: 2. Germline CDR1 and CDR2: LGHNA and YNFKEQ. CDR3 in DNA: TGTGCCAGCAGCCAAGAGGGGACAGGGTCTAACTATGGCTACACCTTC. Protein: CASSQEGTGSNYGYTF.

The V gene is TRBV20-1, the J gene TRBJ2-3; TRBD2 is a possible D gene (5 bases). The germline V and J ends were trimmed by 6 bases and 9 bases, with 13 bases remaining between them. The CDR3 consists of 11 residues. The germline V gene encodes CDR1 DFQATT and CDR2 SNEGSKA (reference sequence). The CDR3 nucleotides read TGCAGTGCAACACAAGGAGGCACGCAGTATTTT. Translated: CSATQGGTQYF.

The chain recombines TRBV7-8 with TRBJ2-7; D is perhaps TRBD1 (5 bases). Germline assignment: CDR1 SGHVS and CDR2 FQNEAQ. Trimming removed 5 bases from V and 2 bases from J, with 7 bases in between. This CDR3 is 12 amino acids long. The CDR3 here is CASSPGTYEQYF. The CDR3 bases are TGTGCCAGCAGCCCAGGGACCTACGAGCAGTACTTC.

The chain has TRBV4-2 and TRBJ2-2; a possible D gene is TRBD1 (6 bases). There are 17 residues in the CDR3. The germline V gene has CDR1 LGHNA and CDR2 YNFKEQ. Trimming removed 1 base from V and 1 base from J, with 13 bases in between. The CDR3 bases are TGTGCCAGCAGCCAAGTAACAGGGCCCTTGAACACCGGGGAGCTGTTTTTT. As protein: CASSQVTGPLNTGELFF.

For this clone: Relative to the germline gene, one junction end is altered; a read error may explain this. Other DNA sequences in this sample translate to the same CDR3. The rearrangement uses TRBV29-1 and TRBJ1-1; D remains unclear. This CDR3 has 14 amino acids. Germline values: CDR1 SQVTM, CDR2 ANQGSEA. The CDR3 DNA reads TGCAGCGTTGAAGATCGGAGAGGGAACACTGAAGCCTTCTTT. It is translated as CSVEDRRGNTEAFF.

This chain links TRBV7-2 with TRBJ2-1, with 8 nucleotides matching TRBD1. V was pared by 0 bases and J by 5 bases, with 3 bases of the junction left unmatched. The CDR3 spans 15 residues. Per the germline V gene, CDR1 is SGHTA and CDR2 is FQGNSA. The CDR3 DNA is TGTGCCAGCAGCTTAGCCGGACAGGGCAACAATGAGCAGTTCTTC. This gives the protein CASSLAGQGNNEQFF.

J is TRBJ2-5 and V is TRBV28; the match to TRBD1 covers 7 bases. The DNA end is a closer match to TRBJ2-7, so the J assignment may be wrong. The CDR3 totals 13 residues. Germline V gene sequence: CDR1 MDHEN, CDR2 SYDVKM. This CDR3 reads CASSKGQSYEQYF. The CDR3 DNA follows: TGTGCCAGCAGTAAGGGACAGTCCTACGAGCAGTACTTC.

J is TRBJ1-1 and V is TRBV7-9; D not resolved. The germline CDR1 and CDR2 sequences are SEHNR and FQNEAQ (reference sequence). V was shortened by 2 bases and J by 1 base, with 5 bases between the two germline ends. This CDR3 region has 13 residues. The DNA of the CDR3 is TGTGCCAGCAGCTTATTGAGGAACACTGAAGCTTTCTTT. Translating gives CASSLLRNTEAFF.

CDR3 DNA: TGTGCCAGCAGGCCCGGACAGAGGTCCGGGGAGCTGTTTTTT. It is translated as CASRPGQRSGELFF. The chain recombines TRBV7-6 with TRBJ2-2, with D possibly TRBD1 on 6 matching bases. CDR1 is SGHVS, CDR2 FNYEAQ, per germline. The CDR3 is 14 amino acids. Between the trimmed V and J ends, which lost 6 bases and 6 bases, there was a span of 14 bases.

This chain connects TRBV19 to TRBJ2-1, with TRBD2 matching 10 bases. CDR1 is LNHDA and CDR2 is SQIVND in the germline V gene (reference sequence). Unmatched junction bases numbered 13, after V lost 11 bases and J lost 0 bases. This CDR3 is built from 17 residues. The CDR3 spells CASGLASGGGSYNEQFF. The CDR3 region has the DNA TGTGCCTCCGGCTTGGCTAGCGGGGGTGGCTCCTACAATGAGCAGTTCTTC.

The rearrangement uses TRBV7-6 and TRBJ1-1; D not certain. CDR1 and CDR2 (germline): SGHVS, FNYEAQ. CDR3 size: 16 residues. Trimming shortened V by 2 bases and J by 0 bases, and 13 bases separated the two germline ends. CDR3 protein: CASSLQVATLNTEAFF. The CDR3 DNA is TGTGCCAGCAGCTTACAGGTAGCGACACTGAACACTGAAGCTTTCTTT. Variable domain in full (rest from reference TRBV7-6 and TRBJ1-1): GAGVSQSPRYKVTKRGQDVALRCDPISGHVSLYWYRQALGQGPEFLTYFNYEAQQDKSGLPNDRFSAERPEGSISTLTIQRTEQRDSAMYRCASSLQVATLNTEAFFGQGTRLTVV.

The chain links TRBV29-1 to TRBJ2-5; D is uncertain. This CDR3 is built from 12 residues. From germline, CDR1 is SQVTM and CDR2 ANQGSEA. Trimming cost V 4 bases and J 2 bases, with 8 bases left between them. The CDR3 reads CSVGHRQETQYF. For the CDR3, the DNA is TGCAGCGTTGGACACCGACAAGAGACCCAGTACTTC. Drawing the rest from reference TRBV29-1 and TRBJ2-5, the complete variable domain is SAVISQKPSRDICQRGTSLTIQCQVDSQVTMMFWYRQQPGQSLTLIATANQGSEATYESGFVIDKFPISRPNLTFSTLTVSNMSPEDSSIYLCSVGHRQETQYFGPGTRLLVL.

The rearrangement joins TRBV5-1 to TRBJ1-6; 7 positions match TRBD1. The CDR3 covers 16 residues. The J segment lost 4 bases and the V segment lost 4 bases, leaving 8 bases of the junction unmatched. The germline V gene encodes CDR1 SGHRS and CDR2 YFSETQ. The chain's CDR3 is CASSLTGTAYNSPLHF. CDR3 DNA sequence: TGCGCCAGCAGCCTGACCGGGACAGCTTATAATTCACCCCTCCACTTT.

V and J are TRBV11-1 and TRBJ1-1; 9 nucleotides line up with TRBD1. CDR3 length: 15 amino acids. CDR1 is SGHAT, CDR2 FQDESV, per germline (reference sequence). Unmatched junction bases numbered 6, after V lost 5 bases and J lost 2 bases. Here the CDR3 reads CASSPTDRGNTEAFF. CDR3 in DNA: TGTGCCAGCAGCCCCACGGACAGGGGAAACACTGAAGCTTTCTTT.

The chain has TRBV5-3 and TRBJ2-3, with 8 nucleotides matching TRBD2. TRBV5-3 is labeled an ORF, and its function is uncertain. The CDR3 runs 12 residues. V shed 3 bases and J 13 bases; nucleotides not matched to a gene: 7. The CDR3 sequence is CARSSNSGKEYF. CDR3 in DNA: TGTGCCAGAAGCTCCAATAGCGGGAAGGAGTATTTT.

The chain carries TRBV10-3 and TRBJ1-1; 8 nucleotides match TRBD1. From germline, CDR1 is ENHRY and CDR2 SYGVKD. V lost 4 bases, J lost 6 bases, and 7 bases stayed unmatched. This CDR3 has 14 residues. In DNA, the CDR3 is TGTGCCATCAGTGGTAACCAGGGGGCGCCTGAAGCTTTCTTT. As protein: CAISGNQGAPEAFF.

This clone appeared a single time. This rearrangement joins TRBV5-1 to TRBJ2-1, with TRBD1 as a possible D gene (6 bases). The V gene's germline CDR1 is SGHRS and CDR2 YFSETQ. V lost 6 bases and J lost 7, with 23 bases in between. The CDR3 covers 16 residues. The CDR3: CASTSTGQPLGNEQFF. The CDR3 nucleotides are TGCGCCAGCACCTCCACCGGACAGCCTCTTGGAAATGAGCAGTTCTTC. The variable domain in full, with the rest retrieved from reference TRBV5-1 and TRBJ2-1, is KAGVTQTPRYLIKTRGQQVTLSCSPISGHRSVSWYQQTPGQGLQFLFEYFSETQRNKGNFPGRFSGRQFSNSRSEMNVSTLELGDSALYLCASTSTGQPLGNEQFFGPGTRLTVL.

The chain recombines TRBV7-2 with TRBJ2-5; TRBD1 is a possible D gene (5 bases). Trimming took off 2 bases at V and 2 bases at J, with 9 bases between the two ends. CDR3 length: 14 amino acids. Germline V gives CDR1 SGHTA, CDR2 FQGNSA. Here the CDR3 reads CASSLQGSQETQYF. The CDR3 region has the DNA TGTGCCAGCAGCTTACAGGGTTCGCAAGAGACCCAGTACTTC.

The genes are TRBV19 and TRBJ2-6; TRBD1 matches 7 bases. The germline CDR1 and CDR2 sequences are LNHDA and SQIVND (reference sequence). There are 16 residues in the CDR3. With V trimmed by 6 bases and J by 0 bases, 5 bases remained unmatched. For the CDR3, the DNA is TGTGCCAGTAGCGGACAGGCCAACTCTGGGGCCAACGTCCTGACTTTC. It specifies CASSGQANSGANVLTF.

The chain has TRBV28 and TRBJ2-4; 9 nucleotides agree with TRBD1. The CDR3 consists of 17 residues. Trimming at V came to 6 bases and at J to 0 bases, leaving 9 bases not matched to a gene. Germline V CDR1 and CDR2: MDHEN, SYDVKM. The CDR3 DNA sequence: TGTGCCAGCAGCCCTTTCGGGACAGGGCAAGCCAAAAACATTCAGTACTTC. This sequence encodes CASSPFGTGQAKNIQYF.

The chain combines TRBV29-1 with TRBJ2-1, with 7 bases that match TRBD2. CDR1 SQVTM and CDR2 ANQGSEA come from the germline V gene. The CDR3 covers 12 residues. The CDR3 DNA reads TGCAGTCTGGGGGACTACTACAATGAGCAGTTCTTC. As protein: CSLGDYYNEQFF.

This sequence joins TRBV4-3 and TRBJ2-1; 7 bases are a match to TRBD2. This CDR3 has 18 residues. V lost 1 base to trimming and J lost 0 bases; unmatched junction nucleotides: 9. CDR1 LGHNA and CDR2 YSLEER come from the germline V gene. The CDR3, as DNA: TGCGCCAGCAGCCAAGGGAGGGAGGGAAGAAGCTCCTACAATGAGCAGTTCTTC. This translates into CASSQGREGRSSYNEQFF.

The V and J genes are TRBV7-2 and TRBJ2-3; 10 positions match TRBD2. Looked up from germline, CDR1 is SGHTA and CDR2 is FQGNSA. Trimming at V came to 4 bases and at J to 6 bases, leaving 4 bases not matched to a gene. There are 14 residues in the CDR3. CDR3 DNA: TGTGCCAGCAGCTCAAGACTAGCGGGCGATACGCAGTATTTT. Translated: CASSSRLAGDTQYF.

The chain combines TRBV7-9 with TRBJ2-5, with unresolved D. Per germline, CDR1 SEHNR and CDR2 FQNEAQ (reference sequence). The CDR3 has 12 residues. V was shortened by 4 bases and J by 5 bases, with 8 bases between the two germline ends. The CDR3 DNA reads TGTGCCAGCAGCTCCTCCGGGGAGACCCAGTACTTC. Amino acids: CASSSSGETQYF.

CDR3 sequence: CASSLAGEGEDTQYF. DNA of the CDR3: TGTGCCAGCAGCTTAGCGGGAGAAGGAGAAGATACGCAGTATTTT. V is TRBV4-2 and J is TRBJ2-3, with 9 bases that match TRBD2. V lost 5 bases to trimming and J lost 5 bases; unmatched junction nucleotides: 8. CDR1 is LGHNA and CDR2 is YNFKEQ in the germline V gene. This CDR3 contains 15 residues.

The chain combines TRBV10-3 with TRBJ1-6, with D possibly matching TRBD1 (6 bases). Trimming shortened V by 7 bases and J by 5 bases, and 9 bases separated the two germline ends. The CDR3 spans 13 residues. The germline V gene encodes CDR1 ENHRY and CDR2 SYGVKD. CDR3 coding DNA: TGTGCCATCATTCAGGGGAATAATTCACCCCTCCACTTT. Amino acids: CAIIQGNNSPLHF.

The chain couples TRBV7-9 to TRBJ2-3; D is unclear. The CDR3 covers 14 residues. Germline CDR1 is SEHNR and CDR2 is FQNEAQ (reference sequence). Trimming removed 0 bases at V and 1 base at J, with 5 bases between. The CDR3 is CASSLAEGTDTQYF. CDR3 DNA: TGTGCCAGCAGCTTAGCTGAGGGCACAGATACGCAGTATTTT.

The genes are TRBV6-5 and TRBJ2-1; TRBD2 aligns across 7 bases. V was pared by 5 bases and J by 6 bases, with 7 bases of the junction left unmatched. The CDR3 has 14 residues. Germline CDR1 MNHEY, CDR2 SVGAGI. This CDR3 is CASSPTGGSNEQFF. Here the CDR3 DNA reads TGTGCCAGCAGTCCAACGGGAGGTTCCAATGAGCAGTTCTTC.